The 15 T cell receptor beta chains in this list originate from one sample, sequenced in a study of control samples from healthy donors and cancer patients. Assay used: immunoSEQ multiplex PCR; TCRdb lists only in-frame clones, some missing. The sample includes about 180,000 clones, 91% seen only once; the top ten take roughly 2.1%. Sequenced material: blood. These receptors all stem from a middle-aged woman in good health.

V and J are TRBV19 and TRBJ1-4; D is possibly TRBD1 (6 bases). V lost 2 bases to trimming and J lost 8 bases, with 12 bases between them. Germline CDR1 reads LNHDA; CDR2 reads SQIVND (reference sequence). CDR3 length: 14 amino acids. The chain's CDR3 is CASSIRGAREKLFF. The DNA for the CDR3 is TGTGCCAGTAGTATACGGGGGGCGCGAGAAAAACTGTTTTTT.

The V call is TRBV4-1, the J call TRBJ2-3; the D gene is possibly TRBD2 (6 bases). The V gene's germline CDR1 is MGHRA and CDR2 YSYEKL. Between the trimmed V and J ends, which lost 1 base and 3 bases, there was a span of 8 bases. The CDR3 is 14 residues long. CDR3 sequence: CASSQVGGTDTQYF. Written as DNA, the CDR3 is TGCGCCAGCAGCCAAGTGGGGGGTACAGATACGCAGTATTTT.

The chain is built from TRBV28 and TRBJ1-2; D ambiguous. The CDR3 runs to 13 residues. Looked up from germline, CDR1 is MDHEN and CDR2 is SYDVKM. V lost 5 bases, J lost 7 bases, and 14 bases lay in between. The chain's CDR3 is CASSPRAASGYTF. DNA of the CDR3: TGTGCCAGCAGTCCCCGGGCGGCCTCTGGCTACACCTTC.

CDR3 in amino acids: CAISETLAGDYNEQFF. The CDR3 DNA sequence: TGTGCCATCAGTGAGACCCTAGCGGGGGACTACAATGAGCAGTTCTTC. V is TRBV10-3 and J is TRBJ2-1; TRBD2 aligns across 10 bases. From germline, CDR1 is ENHRY and CDR2 SYGVKD. This CDR3 has 16 amino acids. After removal of 2 bases from V and 3 bases from J, the junction contained 4 bases not matched to a gene.

In this sample, this clone turned up once. The chain recombines TRBV28 with TRBJ1-5; 7 bases are shared with TRBD1. CDR1 is MDHEN and CDR2 is SYDVKM in the germline V gene. This CDR3 is built from 15 residues. Trimming removed 6 bases from V and 4 bases from J; junction bases left unmatched: 9. DNA of the CDR3: TGTGCCAGCAGGCTTATAGGGGACAGTAATCAGCCCCAGCATTTT. It is translated as CASRLIGDSNQPQHF.

J is TRBJ1-1 and V is TRBV18, with 8 bases that match TRBD1. The ends lost 4 bases at V and 5 bases at J; junction bases unmatched: 3. CDR1 is KGHSH, CDR2 LQKENI, per germline. This CDR3 has 13 residues. The CDR3, as DNA: TGTGCCAGCTCACTCAGACAGGGGACTGAAGCTTTCTTT. This sequence encodes CASSLRQGTEAFF.

The chain carries TRBV5-1 and TRBJ1-1, with 9 nucleotides matching TRBD1. V gave up 0 bases and J gave up 7 bases; unmatched junction bases: 1. Looked up from germline, CDR1 is SGHRS and CDR2 is YFSETQ. This CDR3 has 13 amino acids. The CDR3 nucleotides read TGCGCCAGCAGCTTGGACAGGGGGCATGAAGCTTTCTTT. Protein sequence: CASSLDRGHEAFF.

This clone appeared a single time. The chain uses TRBV2 and TRBJ2-1; TRBD2 might be the D (7 bases). Germline loops: CDR1 SNHLY, CDR2 FYNNEI. Trimming cost V 4 bases and J 2 bases, with 12 bases left between them. The CDR3 sequence is 15 residues long. CDR3 region: CASSVIGGAYNEQFF. CDR3 nucleotide sequence: TGTGCCAGCAGTGTTATAGGGGGGGCCTACAATGAGCAGTTCTTC. The entire variable domain, with the rest obtained from reference TRBV2 and TRBJ2-1, is as follows: EPEVTQTPSHQVTQMGQEVILRCVPISNHLYFYWYRQILGQKVEFLVSFYNNEISEKSEIFDDQFSVERPDGSNFTLKIRSTKLEDSAMYFCASSVIGGAYNEQFFGPGTRLTVL.

The genes are TRBV5-4 and TRBJ2-6; D gene unclear. V was pared by 0 bases and J by 0 bases, with 10 bases between. CDR1 SGHNT and CDR2 YYREEE come from the germline V gene (reference sequence). The CDR3 totals 17 residues. The CDR3 region has the DNA TGTGCCAGCAGCTTGGCCCACCTACTCTCTGGGGCCAACGTCCTGACTTTC. This encodes CASSLAHLLSGANVLTF.

The CDR3 DNA reads TGTGCCAGCAGACGCACCCTGGGGACAGACTATGGCTACACCTTC. It codes for CASRRTLGTDYGYTF. The gene calls are TRBV6-1 and TRBJ1-2; 7 bases agree with TRBD1. The CDR3 is made up of 15 amino acids. Germline V lookup: CDR1 MNHNS, CDR2 SASEGT. Trimming at V came to 6 bases and at J to 3 bases, leaving 10 bases not matched to a gene.

The chain carries TRBV19 and TRBJ2-1, with 12 bases matching TRBD2. This CDR3 contains 16 residues. V lost 5 bases to trimming and J lost 8 bases; unmatched junction nucleotides: 10. Germline lookup yields CDR1 LNHDA and CDR2 SQIVND (reference sequence). CDR3 region: CASSASSGGAFYEQFF. The CDR3 DNA reads as TGTGCCAGTAGTGCGTCTAGCGGGGGGGCCTTTTATGAGCAGTTCTTC.

V and J are TRBV18 and TRBJ1-3; a weak D match, TRBD1 (5 bases). The length of the CDR3 is 15 residues. CDR1 and CDR2 from the germline V gene are KGHSH and LQKENI. V was shortened by 6 bases and J by 0 bases, with 12 bases between the two germline ends. This CDR3 reads CASSPQGNSGNTIYF. The DNA for the CDR3 is TGTGCCAGCTCTCCCCAGGGAAACTCTGGAAACACCATATATTTT.

The J gene is TRBJ2-1, the V gene TRBV4-1; D is possibly TRBD2 (6 bases). Germline CDR1 MGHRA, CDR2 YSYEKL. The germline V and J ends were trimmed by 4 bases and 7 bases, with 20 bases remaining between them. CDR3 size: 16 residues. The CDR3 loop is CASSPRASAPRNEQFF. CDR3 nucleotides: TGCGCCAGCAGCCCACGGGCTAGCGCCCCGCGGAATGAGCAGTTCTTC.

The chain uses TRBV10-3 and TRBJ2-5, with 9 bases lining up with TRBD1. Unmatched junction bases numbered 5, after V lost 10 bases and J lost 5 bases. CDR1 is ENHRY and CDR2 is SYGVKD in the germline V gene. The CDR3 runs to 12 residues. Here the CDR3 reads CATGGTGETQYF. As DNA, the CDR3 is TGTGCCACTGGCGGGACAGGGGAGACCCAGTACTTC.

This chain links TRBV27 with TRBJ2-2; D gene ambiguous. This CDR3 comprises 11 residues. Trimming took off 8 bases at V and 7 bases at J, with 8 bases between the two ends. Germline-derived CDR1 and CDR2 are MNHEY and SMNVEV (reference sequence). The CDR3 bases are TGTGCCAGCGGCACGGTCGGGGAGCTGTTTTTT. Residues: CASGTVGELFF.